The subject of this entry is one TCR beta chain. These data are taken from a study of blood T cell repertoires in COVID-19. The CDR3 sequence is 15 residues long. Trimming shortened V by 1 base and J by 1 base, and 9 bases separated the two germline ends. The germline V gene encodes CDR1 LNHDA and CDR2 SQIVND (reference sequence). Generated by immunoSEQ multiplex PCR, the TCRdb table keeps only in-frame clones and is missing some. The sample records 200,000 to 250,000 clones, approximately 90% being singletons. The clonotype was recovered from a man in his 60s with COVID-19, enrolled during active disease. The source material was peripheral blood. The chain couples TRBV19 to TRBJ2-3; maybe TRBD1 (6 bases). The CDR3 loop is CASSIGRGRTDTQYF. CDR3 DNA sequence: TGTGCCAGTAGTATAGGCAGGGGCCGCACAGATACGCAGTATTTT.